Listed below are T cell receptor beta chains from one sample, sequenced in a study of T cells in Graves' hyperthyroidism and ophthalmopathy. In TCRdb, the multiplex PCR reads were re-called with MiXCR into one record per CDR3 protein. The repertoire holds 400,000 or so distinct CDR3 sequences, nearly 15% seen once, with about 21% in the top ten. What was sequenced was blood. Receptors originate from a woman aged 55 to 70 with Graves' ophthalmopathy. The CDR3 runs from the conserved cysteine through the conserved F or W. D genes are given only for firm matches. Only part of the rows carry a size: once, few, many, or a class if the clone is expanded.

D,J,size,V,CDR3,DNA
-,TRBJ1-3,once,TRBV5-1,CASSLGGAGGNTIYF,TGCGCCAGCAGCTTAGGAGGGGCAGGTGGAAACACCATATATTTT
-,TRBJ2-3,many,TRBV4-1,CASSQGDGTDTQYF,TGCGCCAGCAGCCAAGGGGACGGCACAGATACGCAGTATTTT
-,TRBJ1-1,many,TRBV29-1,CSVEAEEEAFF,TGCAGCGTTGAGGCAGAGGAAGAAGCTTTCTTT
TRBD2,TRBJ2-1,-,TRBV29-1,CSLGLAGYNEQFF,TGCAGTCTCGGGTTAGCGGGATACAATGAGCAGTTCTTC
TRBD1,TRBJ2-2,-,TRBV9,CASSVGWGGQGTGELFF,TGTGCCAGCAGCGTAGGGTGGGGGGGACAGGGCACCGGGGAGCTGTTTTTT
TRBD2,TRBJ2-7,many,TRBV10-3,CAISDSGSGYEQYF,TGTGCCATCAGTGATAGCGGGAGCGGCTACGAGCAGTACTTC
-,TRBJ2-7,many,TRBV7-8,CASSTGYEQYF,TGTGCCAGCAGCACCGGATACGAGCAGTACTTC
-,TRBJ1-1,-,TRBV3-1,CASSPTAPVTEAFF,TGTGCCAGCAGCCCGACAGCTCCGGTCACTGAAGCTTTCTTT
-,TRBJ2-7,few,TRBV6-2/TRBV6-3,CASSYSAPTYEQYF,TGTGCCAGCAGTTACTCAGCGCCAACCTACGAGCAGTACTTC
TRBD2,TRBJ2-7,many,TRBV2,CASSPAGGGRQYF,TGTGCCAGCAGTCCTGCGGGGGGCGGGAGGCAGTACTTC
-,TRBJ2-3,many,TRBV6-6,CASSYSSTDTQYF,TGTGCCAGCAGTTACTCTAGCACAGATACGCAGTATTTT
-,TRBJ2-7,few,TRBV5-1,CASSLDIVGVGSHEQYF,TGCGCCAGCAGCTTGGACATCGTCGGAGTTGGTTCCCACGAGCAGTACTTC
TRBD2,TRBJ2-3,-,TRBV12-5,CASGLVLAGVPDTQYF,TGTGCTAGTGGTTTGGTTTTAGCGGGAGTCCCAGATACGCAGTATTTT
TRBD2,TRBJ2-7,-,TRBV7-3,CASSLGTSGRAYEQYF,TGTGCCAGCAGCTTAGGGACTAGCGGGAGGGCATACGAGCAGTACTTC
TRBD2,TRBJ2-5,many,TRBV12-3/TRBV12-4,CASSFSVRAGRETQYF,TGTGCCAGCAGTTTTTCAGTCCGAGCGGGACGGGAGACCCAGTACTTC
-,TRBJ2-1,-,TRBV13,CASSLRGGGDSYNEQFF,TGTGCCAGCAGCTTAAGGGGGGGAGGGGACTCCTACAATGAGCAGTTCTTC
TRBD1,TRBJ2-5,many,TRBV20-1,CSARHAGTGRETQYF,TGCAGTGCTAGACACGCAGGGACAGGGCGAGAGACCCAGTACTTC
TRBD2,TRBJ2-1,-,TRBV20-1,CSAKGLAGGTNEQFF,TGCAGTGCTAAAGGACTAGCGGGAGGGACCAATGAGCAGTTCTTC
TRBD1,TRBJ2-1,many,TRBV5-1,CASSAGQAPYNEQFF,TGCGCCAGCAGCGCGGGACAGGCCCCGTACAATGAGCAGTTCTTC
TRBD2,TRBJ2-1,many,TRBV7-8,CASSIYGLAGYNEQFF,TGTGCCAGCAGCATTTATGGACTAGCGGGTTACAATGAGCAGTTCTTC
TRBD1,TRBJ2-7,many,TRBV7-2,CASSPPEWTGAYEQYF,TGTGCCAGCAGCCCGCCTGAATGGACAGGGGCCTACGAGCAGTACTTC
TRBD1,TRBJ1-5,-,TRBV4-1,CASSQDTGGFNQPQHF,TGCGCCAGCAGCCAAGATACAGGGGGCTTCAATCAGCCCCAGCATTTT
-,TRBJ2-2,-,TRBV14,CASSRQRGNTGELFF,TGTGCCAGCAGCCGACAGCGCGGGAACACCGGGGAGCTGTTTTTT
-,TRBJ2-1,many,TRBV28,CASRLRDEQFF,TGTGCCAGCAGACTTCGGGATGAGCAGTTCTTC
TRBD2,TRBJ2-5,many,TRBV28,CASIPLAGERETQYF,TGTGCCAGCATCCCTTTAGCGGGAGAGAGAGAGACCCAGTACTTC
-,TRBJ1-5,many,TRBV11-2,CASSLSGGGQPQHF,TGTGCCAGCAGCCTATCGGGGGGCGGTCAGCCCCAGCATTTT
TRBD2,TRBJ2-1,many,TRBV5-1,CASSWGLAGINNEQFF,TGCGCCAGCAGCTGGGGACTAGCGGGGATAAACAATGAGCAGTTCTTC
-,TRBJ2-5,many,TRBV28,CASSRGVTQYF,TGTGCCAGCAGCCGAGGGGTGACCCAGTACTTC
TRBD2,TRBJ2-2,-,TRBV9,CASSVSTSGTNTGELFF,TGTGCCAGCAGCGTATCTACTAGCGGGACTAACACCGGGGAGCTGTTTTTT
-,TRBJ2-1,-,TRBV25-1,CASRGLNEQFF,TGTGCCAGCAGGGGGTTGAATGAGCAGTTCTTC
TRBD2,TRBJ2-3,-,TRBV7-2,CASSLAIAGARDTQYF,TGTGCCAGCAGCTTAGCTATAGCGGGAGCAAGAGATACGCAGTATTTT
-,TRBJ2-7,-,TRBV7-9,CASSLDGSNYEQYF,TGTGCCAGCAGCTTAGACGGGAGTAACTACGAGCAGTACTTC
-,TRBJ2-5,many,TRBV2,CASEQQETQYF,TGTGCCAGTGAGCAACAAGAGACCCAGTACTTC
-,TRBJ2-1,once,TRBV9,CASSVDQYAHNEQFF,TGTGCCAGCAGCGTAGACCAATATGCGCACAATGAGCAGTTCTTC
-,TRBJ2-7,many,TRBV18,CASSRGPGSYEQYF,TGTGCCAGCTCTCGTGGTCCAGGGTCATACGAGCAGTACTTC
TRBD1,TRBJ1-2,-,TRBV11-2,CASSPGQGAGGYGYTF,TGTGCCAGCAGCCCCGGACAGGGGGCCGGCGGCTATGGCTACACCTTC
TRBD1,TRBJ2-1,few,TRBV19,CASRLQGAGPHNEQFF,TGTGCCAGTAGGCTACAGGGGGCAGGTCCGCACAATGAGCAGTTCTTC
-,TRBJ1-5,many,TRBV6-1,CASSYGQDYQPQHF,TGTGCCAGCAGTTACGGGCAGGACTATCAGCCCCAGCATTTT
TRBD1,TRBJ1-2,-,TRBV29-1,CSEDRGGQILNYGYTF,TGCAGCGAAGACCGTGGGGGACAGATACTTAACTATGGCTACACCTTC
-,TRBJ1-1,few,TRBV3-1,CASSQDPGSHTEAFF,TGTGCCAGCAGCCAAGATCCGGGCAGCCACACTGAAGCTTTCTTT
-,TRBJ2-1,few,TRBV27,CASGSSYSEQFF,TGTGCCAGTGGGAGCTCCTACAGTGAGCAGTTCTTC
-,TRBJ1-1,many,TRBV20-1,CSARPGPGVNTEAFF,TGCAGTGCTCGTCCCGGGCCGGGGGTGAACACTGAAGCTTTCTTT
TRBD1,TRBJ2-7,many,TRBV5-1,CASSLEGQGRDYEQYF,TGCGCCAGCAGCTTGGAGGGACAGGGCCGGGACTACGAGCAGTACTTC
-,TRBJ2-2,few,TRBV5-1,CASKSGGNTGELFF,TGCGCCAGCAAGTCCGGCGGGAACACCGGGGAGCTGTTTTTT
TRBD1,TRBJ1-5,many,TRBV30,CAWRIQGGSNQPQHF,TGTGCCTGGAGGATACAGGGGGGCAGCAATCAGCCCCAGCATTTT
-,TRBJ2-5,many,TRBV19,CASKVGGQETQYF,TGTGCCAGTAAGGTCGGCGGCCAAGAGACCCAGTACTTC
-,TRBJ2-1,few,TRBV9,CASSSRTSLGEQFF,TGTGCCAGCAGCTCCCGCACTAGTTTAGGTGAGCAGTTCTTC
TRBD2,TRBJ2-1,many,TRBV7-9,CASSLGVAGVDEQFF,TGTGCCAGCAGCTTAGGGGTAGCGGGAGTCGATGAGCAGTTCTTC
TRBD2,TRBJ2-1,many,TRBV2,CASSDRTSGRVNNEQFF,TGTGCCAGCAGTGATCGGACTAGCGGGAGGGTTAACAATGAGCAGTTCTTC
TRBD2,TRBJ2-5,many,TRBV5-1,CASSLEPLTSAVGGTQYF,TGCGCCAGCAGCTTGGAGCCCTTGACTAGCGCCGTTGGAGGGACCCAGTACTTC
TRBD1,TRBJ1-2,many,TRBV20-1,CSASRDRAGYGYTF,TGCAGTGCTAGCAGGGACAGGGCGGGGTATGGCTACACCTTC